A selection of T cell receptor beta chains follows, all from one sample in a study of vaccination effects on CD4 cells after COVID-19. Their antigens are not known. The repertoire was sequenced with immunoSEQ multiplex PCR; TCRdb's copy has only in-frame clones and lacks some. The top ten clones hold approximately 2.4% of a sample with tens of thousands of clones, about 73% of them seen once. The sample was CD4+ T cells from PBMCs cultured without peptide, taken after COVID-19 vaccination. Receptors were obtained from a human donor who received a COVID-19 vaccine. CDR3s include the opening cysteine and the closing phenylalanine or tryptophan. Each record gives: clone size, J gene, D gene, V gene, CDR3 protein, CDR3 DNA. The D gene is left open where the match is weak. Expanded clones get a size class; other rows say once, few or many, or leave the size out.

clone_size: -
j_call: TRBJ1-1
d_call: -
v_call: TRBV5-1
cdr3_aa: CASSNTGTNTEAFF
cdr3_nt: TGCGCCAGCAGCAACACAGGTACTAACACTGAAGCTTTCTTT

clone_size: once
j_call: TRBJ1-2
d_call: -
v_call: TRBV4-1
cdr3_aa: CASSQTQSSGYTF
cdr3_nt: TGCGCCAGCAGCCAAACACAGAGCTCTGGCTACACCTTC

clone_size: -
j_call: TRBJ2-5
d_call: -
v_call: TRBV7-6
cdr3_aa: CASSPDSPGETQYF
cdr3_nt: TGTGCCAGCAGCCCGGACAGTCCGGGAGAGACCCAGTACTTC

clone_size: -
j_call: TRBJ1-2
d_call: TRBD1
v_call: TRBV5-1
cdr3_aa: CASTKGSRQGGDYGYTF
cdr3_nt: TGCGCCAGCACCAAGGGGAGCCGACAGGGCGGGGACTATGGCTACACCTTC

clone_size: -
j_call: TRBJ2-2
d_call: -
v_call: TRBV15
cdr3_aa: CATSRGTGTIFGELFF
cdr3_nt: TGTGCCACCAGCAGAGGAACCGGGACAATATTCGGGGAGCTGTTTTTT

clone_size: once
j_call: TRBJ1-6
d_call: -
v_call: TRBV11-2
cdr3_aa: CASSRSGGNTYNSPLHF
cdr3_nt: TGTGCCAGCAGCCGATCGGGGGGGAACACCTATAATTCACCCCTCCACTTT

clone_size: -
j_call: TRBJ1-3
d_call: -
v_call: TRBV6-5
cdr3_aa: CASSYSSGPGNTIYF
cdr3_nt: TGTGCCAGCAGTTACTCGTCGGGGCCTGGAAACACCATATATTTT

clone_size: -
j_call: TRBJ2-6
d_call: TRBD1
v_call: TRBV6-2/TRBV6-3
cdr3_aa: CASSWTGPPGANVLTF
cdr3_nt: TGTGCCAGCAGTTGGACAGGCCCTCCGGGGGCCAACGTCCTGACTTTC

clone_size: -
j_call: TRBJ2-2
d_call: TRBD2
v_call: TRBV7-3
cdr3_aa: CASRGLANTGELFF
cdr3_nt: TGTGCCAGCAGGGGACTAGCGAACACCGGGGAGCTGTTTTTT

clone_size: -
j_call: TRBJ2-1
d_call: TRBD1
v_call: TRBV19
cdr3_aa: CASSLGWGQGNEQFF
cdr3_nt: TGTGCCAGTAGTCTCGGCTGGGGACAGGGAAATGAGCAGTTCTTC

clone_size: -
j_call: TRBJ1-2
d_call: -
v_call: TRBV10-2
cdr3_aa: CASSEDRNYGYTF
cdr3_nt: TGCGCCAGCAGTGAAGACAGAAACTATGGCTACACCTTC

clone_size: few
j_call: TRBJ1-2
d_call: TRBD1
v_call: TRBV7-2
cdr3_aa: CASSEQTGNYGYTF
cdr3_nt: TGTGCCAGCAGCGAACAGACAGGGAACTATGGCTACACCTTC

clone_size: -
j_call: TRBJ1-2
d_call: -
v_call: TRBV28
cdr3_aa: CASSKQTDYGYTF
cdr3_nt: TGTGCCAGCAGCAAGCAGACGGACTATGGCTACACCTTC

clone_size: -
j_call: TRBJ1-5
d_call: TRBD1
v_call: TRBV30
cdr3_aa: CAWSRRTGYQPQHF
cdr3_nt: TGTGCCTGGTCCCGGAGGACAGGGTATCAGCCCCAGCATTTT

clone_size: few
j_call: TRBJ2-1
d_call: TRBD1
v_call: TRBV7-3
cdr3_aa: CASSRTGGNEQFF
cdr3_nt: TGTGCCAGCAGCCGGACAGGGGGCAATGAGCAGTTCTTC

clone_size: -
j_call: TRBJ1-6
d_call: TRBD1
v_call: TRBV7-2
cdr3_aa: CASSFLGQGDSPLHF
cdr3_nt: TGTGCCAGCAGCTTTTTGGGACAGGGGGATTCACCCCTCCACTTT

clone_size: -
j_call: TRBJ1-2
d_call: -
v_call: TRBV5-8
cdr3_aa: CASSLSPRGGYTF
cdr3_nt: TGTGCCAGCAGCTTGAGCCCCAGGGGTGGCTACACCTTC

clone_size: few
j_call: TRBJ2-2
d_call: -
v_call: TRBV7-2
cdr3_aa: CASSFGTGELFF
cdr3_nt: TGTGCCAGCAGCTTCGGCACCGGGGAGCTGTTTTTT

clone_size: -
j_call: TRBJ2-2
d_call: -
v_call: TRBV27
cdr3_aa: CASDKRGRGSPGELFF
cdr3_nt: TGTGCCAGCGACAAACGTGGACGAGGGAGTCCCGGGGAGCTGTTTTTT

clone_size: -
j_call: TRBJ1-1
d_call: -
v_call: TRBV14
cdr3_aa: CASSQDWGQMNTEAFF
cdr3_nt: TGTGCCAGCAGCCAAGATTGGGGGCAGATGAACACTGAAGCTTTCTTT

clone_size: -
j_call: TRBJ1-1
d_call: -
v_call: TRBV6-5
cdr3_aa: CASSRSQGNTEAFF
cdr3_nt: TGTGCCAGCAGCCGGAGCCAGGGGAACACTGAAGCTTTCTTT

clone_size: -
j_call: TRBJ1-2
d_call: -
v_call: TRBV12-3/TRBV12-4
cdr3_aa: CASSPYTNYGYTF
cdr3_nt: TGTGCCAGCAGTCCGTATACTAACTATGGCTACACCTTC

clone_size: few
j_call: TRBJ1-4
d_call: -
v_call: TRBV7-8
cdr3_aa: CASSLDRVGEKLFF
cdr3_nt: TGTGCCAGCAGCTTAGACAGGGTGGGGGAAAAACTGTTTTTT

clone_size: few
j_call: TRBJ1-2
d_call: -
v_call: TRBV4-3
cdr3_aa: CASSQDRSSYGYTF
cdr3_nt: TGCGCCAGCAGCCAAGATAGGTCCTCCTATGGCTACACCTTC

clone_size: -
j_call: TRBJ2-3
d_call: TRBD1
v_call: TRBV19
cdr3_aa: CASSQDRGRGTDTQYF
cdr3_nt: TGTGCCAGTAGTCAGGACAGGGGACGAGGCACAGATACGCAGTATTTT

clone_size: -
j_call: TRBJ1-2
d_call: -
v_call: TRBV6-2/TRBV6-3
cdr3_aa: CASSPRRSVAGGYTF
cdr3_nt: TGTGCCAGCAGTCCCCGACGGTCGGTAGCGGGTGGCTACACCTTC

clone_size: -
j_call: TRBJ1-1
d_call: TRBD1
v_call: TRBV6-4
cdr3_aa: CASSPGTGLNTEAFF
cdr3_nt: TGTGCCAGCAGTCCCGGGACAGGGTTGAACACTGAAGCTTTCTTT

clone_size: once
j_call: TRBJ1-2
d_call: -
v_call: TRBV2
cdr3_aa: CASSGAAANYGYTF
cdr3_nt: TGTGCCAGCAGTGGGGCAGCAGCTAACTATGGCTACACCTTC

clone_size: -
j_call: TRBJ2-5
d_call: -
v_call: TRBV30
cdr3_aa: CAWSPTVGGETQYF
cdr3_nt: TGTGCCTGGAGTCCTACGGTTGGAGGGGAGACCCAGTACTTC

clone_size: -
j_call: TRBJ2-5
d_call: TRBD2
v_call: TRBV29-1
cdr3_aa: CSVGGGGGSQETQYF
cdr3_nt: TGCAGCGTCGGCGGGGGCGGGGGGTCCCAGGAGACCCAGTACTTC

clone_size: -
j_call: TRBJ1-1
d_call: -
v_call: TRBV4-1
cdr3_aa: CASSPLGPNTEAFF
cdr3_nt: TGCGCCAGCAGCCCCCTAGGCCCGAACACTGAAGCTTTCTTT

clone_size: -
j_call: TRBJ1-4
d_call: -
v_call: TRBV2
cdr3_aa: CASNKGGAREKLFF
cdr3_nt: TGTGCCAGCAACAAAGGAGGGGCCAGGGAAAAACTGTTTTTT

clone_size: -
j_call: TRBJ2-5
d_call: -
v_call: TRBV9
cdr3_aa: CASSVGVRGETQYF
cdr3_nt: TGTGCCAGCAGCGTAGGTGTTCGGGGGGAGACCCAGTACTTC

clone_size: -
j_call: TRBJ2-5
d_call: TRBD1
v_call: TRBV27
cdr3_aa: CASGPGTGGETQYF
cdr3_nt: TGTGCCAGCGGTCCCGGGACAGGAGGGGAGACCCAGTACTTC

clone_size: few
j_call: TRBJ1-2
d_call: -
v_call: TRBV7-2
cdr3_aa: CASSLGTFYGYTF
cdr3_nt: TGTGCCAGCAGCTTAGGGACATTCTATGGCTACACCTTC

clone_size: -
j_call: TRBJ2-6
d_call: TRBD2
v_call: TRBV5-1
cdr3_aa: CASSGAEGRESGANVLTF
cdr3_nt: TGCGCCAGCAGCGGGGCTGAGGGGAGGGAGTCTGGGGCCAACGTCCTGACTTTC

clone_size: -
j_call: TRBJ1-2
d_call: TRBD1
v_call: TRBV28
cdr3_aa: CASSRPGQGARGYTF
cdr3_nt: TGTGCCAGCAGCCGACCGGGACAGGGGGCGAGAGGCTACACCTTC

clone_size: -
j_call: TRBJ1-2
d_call: -
v_call: TRBV24-1
cdr3_aa: CATSDPRMQGTYGYTF
cdr3_nt: TGTGCCACCAGTGATCCACGGATGCAGGGAACCTATGGCTACACCTTC

clone_size: -
j_call: TRBJ2-5
d_call: -
v_call: TRBV24-1
cdr3_aa: CATSVSGEETQYF
cdr3_nt: TGTGCCACCAGTGTATCGGGGGAAGAGACCCAGTACTTC

clone_size: -
j_call: TRBJ1-1
d_call: -
v_call: TRBV5-6
cdr3_aa: CASSPIFRGPNTEAFF
cdr3_nt: TGTGCCAGCAGCCCAATTTTCAGGGGACCTAACACTGAAGCTTTCTTT

clone_size: once
j_call: TRBJ1-1
d_call: -
v_call: TRBV11-2
cdr3_aa: CASSAQVLNTEAFF
cdr3_nt: TGTGCCAGCAGCGCACAGGTTTTGAACACTGAAGCTTTCTTT

clone_size: -
j_call: TRBJ2-2
d_call: TRBD1
v_call: TRBV9
cdr3_aa: CASSLHRDSSSTGELFF
cdr3_nt: TGTGCCAGCAGCCTTCATCGGGACAGCTCGAGCACCGGGGAGCTGTTTTTT

clone_size: -
j_call: TRBJ2-2
d_call: -
v_call: TRBV5-4
cdr3_aa: CASSLTGQTIKDTGELFF
cdr3_nt: TGTGCCAGCAGCTTGACGGGTCAGACTATTAAAGACACCGGGGAGCTGTTTTTT

clone_size: -
j_call: TRBJ1-6
d_call: -
v_call: TRBV6-4
cdr3_aa: CASSDRGNSPLHF
cdr3_nt: TGTGCCAGCAGTGACAGGGGGAATTCACCCCTCCACTTT

clone_size: -
j_call: TRBJ2-2
d_call: -
v_call: TRBV25-1
cdr3_aa: CASSEWSGDRANTGELFF
cdr3_nt: TGTGCCAGCAGTGAATGGTCGGGGGACAGAGCGAACACCGGGGAGCTGTTTTTT

clone_size: -
j_call: TRBJ2-5
d_call: -
v_call: TRBV18
cdr3_aa: CASSPPQAGKAAQYF
cdr3_nt: TGTGCCAGCTCACCACCGCAGGCAGGGAAAGCGGCCCAGTACTTC

clone_size: once
j_call: TRBJ2-6
d_call: -
v_call: TRBV19
cdr3_aa: CASGALHSSGANVLTF
cdr3_nt: TGTGCCAGTGGAGCCCTGCACAGCTCTGGGGCCAACGTCCTGACTTTC

clone_size: -
j_call: TRBJ2-6
d_call: TRBD1
v_call: TRBV15
cdr3_aa: CATSRDGQGAGANVLTF
cdr3_nt: TGTGCCACCAGCAGAGACGGACAGGGGGCTGGGGCCAACGTCCTGACTTTC

clone_size: few
j_call: TRBJ1-1
d_call: -
v_call: TRBV10-3
cdr3_aa: CAISGRENTEAFF
cdr3_nt: TGTGCCATCAGTGGCAGGGAGAACACTGAAGCTTTCTTT

clone_size: -
j_call: TRBJ1-5
d_call: TRBD1
v_call: TRBV28
cdr3_aa: CASISQGAGNQPQHF
cdr3_nt: TGTGCCAGCATCTCACAGGGGGCCGGCAATCAGCCCCAGCATTTT

clone_size: -
j_call: TRBJ1-5
d_call: -
v_call: TRBV28
cdr3_aa: CASSLRRLHQPQHF
cdr3_nt: TGTGCCAGCAGTTTAAGAAGGCTTCATCAGCCCCAGCATTTT

clone_size: -
j_call: TRBJ1-2
d_call: -
v_call: TRBV5-4
cdr3_aa: CASSLGDRRGGGVYGYTF
cdr3_nt: TGTGCCAGCAGCTTGGGCGATAGGAGGGGAGGGGGTGTCTATGGCTACACCTTC

clone_size: -
j_call: TRBJ1-5
d_call: -
v_call: TRBV7-2
cdr3_aa: CASSLAGQPQHF
cdr3_nt: TGTGCCAGCAGCTTAGCAGGCCAGCCCCAGCATTTT

clone_size: -
j_call: TRBJ2-5
d_call: TRBD2
v_call: TRBV5-4
cdr3_aa: CASSDGGASGEETQYF
cdr3_nt: TGTGCCAGCAGCGATGGTGGGGCTAGCGGGGAGGAGACCCAGTACTTC

clone_size: -
j_call: TRBJ1-5
d_call: -
v_call: TRBV27
cdr3_aa: CASSSGEGWQPQHF
cdr3_nt: TGTGCCAGCAGTTCAGGGGAAGGATGGCAGCCCCAGCATTTT